This T cell receptor (beta chain) was obtained from a study of T cell responses to AZD1222 COVID-19 vaccine. Overall study context: Samples with a second dose at about 4 or about 12 weeks were pooled together. Study-wide results and limits: Targets within unmutated variant regions were reportedly found for nearly half of spike-specific TCRs. Spike-specific TCRs gained breadth and depth after people received two AZD1222 doses. Seropositive status at baseline applied to only six AZD1222 recipients.

Germline V gives CDR1 MGHRA, CDR2 YSYEKL. J gave up 0 bases and V 2 bases, and 13 bases lay outside the gene matches. The CDR3 sequence is 19 residues long. The table came from immunoSEQ multiplex PCR; TCRdb's copy has only in-frame clones and leaves some out. Of 90,000 to 130,000 clones in the sample, approximately 83% are singletons; the top ten hold about 9.5%. About this clone itself: What it binds is not known.

The chain couples TRBV4-1 to TRBJ1-5, with 7 bases that match TRBD1. This TCR came from an adult in good health. The starting material was peripheral blood, obtained on day 0 of AZD1222 vaccination. CDR3 in DNA: TGCGCCAGCAGCCAATGGACAGGCCGGGGATCTATTAGCAATCAGCCCCAGCATTTT. Encoded protein: CASSQWTGRGSISNQPQHF.